This passage covers 19 T cell receptor beta chains from one sample sequenced in a study of T cells in Graves' hyperthyroidism and ophthalmopathy. RNA transcripts served as the template for amplifying TCR beta CDR3 regions. Initially, a first-round RT-PCR of the TCR CDR3 employed the HTBI primer set. One entry per CDR3 protein, called by TCRdb with MiXCR from the multiplex PCR reads. The sample yields 300,000 to 350,000 distinct CDR3 sequences, roughly 17% seen once. Sequenced material: blood. The receptors were gathered from a young man with Graves' hyperthyroidism.

At least ten counts were recorded for this clonotype. As DNA, the CDR3 is TGCGCCAGCAGCCAAGATAGGGTACGAGAGACCCAGTACTTC. Translation: CASSQDRVRETQYF. The chain couples TRBV4-1 to TRBJ2-5; D not certain. V was trimmed by 0 bases and J by 4 bases, leaving 9 bases between them. CDR1 is MGHRA, CDR2 YSYEKL, per germline. The CDR3 totals 14 residues.

This clonotype occurred a few times. The chain joins TRBV24-1 to TRBJ2-1, with D perhaps given as TRBD1 or TRBD2 (5 bases each). The CDR3 spans 14 residues. Deletions cut 0 bases from V and 7 bases from J, with 9 bases between. Germline loops: CDR1 KGHDR, CDR2 SFDVKD. The CDR3 DNA reads TGTGCCACCAGTGATTTGGAGGGGTGGAATGAGCAGTTCTTC. Translated: CATSDLEGWNEQFF.

This clonotype showed up many times. The chain joins TRBV20-1 to TRBJ1-1; D not certain. The CDR3 covers 14 residues. The V gene's germline CDR1 is DFQATT and CDR2 SNEGSKA (reference sequence). Deletions cut 5 bases from V and 0 bases from J, with 13 bases between. CDR3 DNA: TGCAGTGCTCTCGACTGGACCATGAACACTGAAGCTTTCTTT. Amino acids: CSALDWTMNTEAFF.

CDR3 in DNA: TGTGCCAGCAGCTTCAGCGGGAGGATAACCGGGGAGCTGTTTTTT. Its protein product is CASSFSGRITGELFF. The V gene is TRBV7-9, the J gene TRBJ2-2, with 9 bases aligning to TRBD2. Losses at the gene ends were 3 bases for V and 5 bases for J; bases not matched to a gene: 4. CDR3 length: 15 amino acids. CDR1 is SEHNR, CDR2 FQNEAQ, per germline (reference sequence).

The table lists this clonotype with many counts. For the CDR3, the DNA is TGTGCCAGCAGCCAACGACAGTTTTTGGACACAGATACGCAGTATTTT. Protein: CASSQRQFLDTDTQYF. The chain employs TRBV3-1 and TRBJ2-3; possibly TRBD1 for D (5 bases). V was pared by 2 bases and J by 2 bases, with 14 bases between. This CDR3 comprises 16 residues. Germline CDR1 is LGHDT and CDR2 is YNNKEL (reference sequence).

About this clonotype: Since a much larger clone is just one base distant, this may be a read error. This chain connects TRBV5-1 to TRBJ2-7, with D hard to call. Germline CDR1 is SGHRS and CDR2 is YFSETQ. The CDR3 is made up of 13 amino acids. V lost 4 bases, J lost 7 bases, and 15 bases lay in between. CDR3 sequence: CASSQVERDEQYF. For the CDR3, the DNA is TGCGCCAGCAGCCAGGTTGAACGAGATGAGCAGTACTTC.

This clonotype was seen ten or more times. The chain combines TRBV6-6 with TRBJ1-5; D is possibly TRBD1 (6 bases). The V gene's germline CDR1 is MNHNY and CDR2 SVGAGI (reference sequence). The CDR3 is made up of 15 amino acids. The V end lost 0 bases, the J end lost 4 bases, and 10 bases lay between the germline ends. For the CDR3, the DNA is TGTGCCAGCAGTTACTCGCGGGGGCCAAATCAGCCCCAGCATTTT. Its translation: CASSYSRGPNQPQHF.

This clonotype was counted once. The CDR3 is CASRLRAGGEDTQYF. The CDR3 DNA reads TGTGCCAGCAGACTTCGGGCGGGGGGGGAGGATACGCAGTATTTT. This chain uses TRBV12-3 or TRBV12-4 with TRBJ2-3; 9 nucleotides match TRBD2. J was trimmed by 6 bases and V by 6 bases; bases with no gene match: 10. The CDR3 runs 15 residues.

This clonotype has more than one count but fewer than ten. V gene TRBV19 combines with J gene TRBJ1-1; 7 bases agree with TRBD1. The CDR3 runs 11 residues. From germline, CDR1 is LNHDA and CDR2 SQIVND (reference sequence). The V and J ends lost 8 bases and 8 bases, in that order; junction bases with no gene match: 5. The CDR3 bases are TGTGCCAGTTGGGAGGGGGCCGAAGCTTTCTTT. Translated: CASWEGAEAFF.

This clonotype was observed at least ten times. This chain connects TRBV18 to TRBJ1-1; maybe TRBD1 (5 bases). This CDR3 has 14 amino acids. In germline, CDR1 is KGHSH, CDR2 LQKENI. Deletions cut 3 bases from V and 1 base from J, with 9 bases between. The CDR3 DNA is TGTGCCAGCTCACCGGGACTGCAGAACACTGAAGCTTTCTTT. Protein sequence: CASSPGLQNTEAFF.

This clonotype was observed many times. The chain employs TRBV20-1 and TRBJ2-5; the match to TRBD2 covers 11 bases. The germline V gene has CDR1 DFQATT and CDR2 SNEGSKA (reference sequence). V lost 5 bases, J lost 2 bases, and 4 bases stayed unmatched. This CDR3 contains 14 residues. The CDR3 region has the DNA TGCAGTGCTCCACGACTAGCGGGACAAGAGACCCAGTACTTC. Its protein product is CSAPRLAGQETQYF.

The chain is built from TRBV6-5 and TRBJ2-7; tentative D call: TRBD2 (6 bases). V was shortened by 4 bases and J by 2 bases, with 9 bases between the two germline ends. The CDR3 totals 13 residues. Germline-derived CDR1 and CDR2 are MNHEY and SVGAGI. CDR3 in amino acids: CASSWRDPYEQYF. CDR3 DNA sequence: TGTGCCAGCAGTTGGAGGGATCCCTACGAGCAGTACTTC.

This clonotype occurred many times. The gene calls are TRBV12-3 or TRBV12-4 and TRBJ2-1, with TRBD2 matching over 7 bases. The CDR3 spans 16 residues. V lost 1 base and J lost 1; bases outside the gene matches: 4. In DNA, the CDR3 is TGTGCCAGCAGTTTAGGGGAGGGCCGGTCCTACAATGAGCAGTTCTTC. Protein product: CASSLGEGRSYNEQFF.

In this sample, this clonotype turned up many times. The chain uses TRBV2 and TRBJ2-3, with 12 nucleotides matching TRBD2. Germline trimming cut 7 bases from V and 2 bases from J; bases unmatched to any gene: 10. The germline V gene encodes CDR1 SNHLY and CDR2 FYNNEI. The CDR3 is made up of 17 amino acids. CDR3 residues: CASTGSRTSGITDTQYF. CDR3 DNA sequence: TGTGCCAGCACCGGAAGTCGGACTAGCGGGATCACAGATACGCAGTATTTT.

This clonotype is termed medium-sized. This CDR3 reads CASSIDRGNRSPLHF. The DNA of the CDR3 is TGTGCCAGCAGCATCGACAGGGGGAACCGTTCACCCCTCCACTTT. The J gene is TRBJ1-6, the V gene TRBV11-2; 9 positions match TRBD1. V was pared by 5 bases and J by 9 bases, with 8 bases of the junction left unmatched. Germline V gives CDR1 SGHAT, CDR2 FQNNGV. This CDR3 is built from 15 residues.

This clonotype was detected many times. The chain joins TRBV7-9 to TRBJ2-7, with D unclear. V dropped 1 base and J dropped 4 bases, with 11 bases sitting between them. This CDR3 region has 14 residues. In germline, CDR1 is SEHNR, CDR2 FQNEAQ (reference sequence). In DNA, the CDR3 is TGTGCCAGCAGCTTAGTAGGTGGCGGTTACGAGCAGTACTTC. Translating gives CASSLVGGGYEQYF.

This clonotype came up many times. For the CDR3, the DNA is TGCGCCAGCAGCTTGGGGCGACTAGACCGACGCGCAGATACGCAGTATTTT. Its protein product is CASSLGRLDRRADTQYF. The V and J genes are TRBV5-1 and TRBJ2-3, with D perhaps TRBD2 (6 bases). The CDR3 runs to 17 residues. Germline CDR1 reads SGHRS; CDR2 reads YFSETQ. V lost 0 bases to trimming and J lost 4 bases, with 18 bases between them.

This clonotype was observed many times. The chain has TRBV18 and TRBJ2-7, with 7 bases identical to TRBD1. Germline CDR1 KGHSH, CDR2 LQKENI. Trimming at V came to 4 bases and at J to 6 bases, leaving 6 bases not matched to a gene. The CDR3 loop spans 13 amino acids. The CDR3 loop is CASSQGQSSEQYF. The DNA for the CDR3 is TGTGCCAGCTCACAGGGACAGTCTTCCGAGCAGTACTTC.

The chain joins TRBV6-2 or TRBV6-3 to TRBJ2-1, with D uncertain. This CDR3 is 13 amino acids long. Trimming pared 4 bases from V and 5 bases from J, leaving 9 bases between. Germline lookup yields CDR1 MNHEY and CDR2 SVGEGT. CDR3 in amino acids: CASSSLTHNEQFF. The CDR3 DNA is TGTGCCAGCAGTTCCCTTACCCACAATGAGCAGTTCTTC.